This T cell receptor beta chain emerged from a study of blood T cell repertoires in COVID-19. Study information: Specimens from acute and convalescent COVID-19 originated in the United States, Italy and Spain.

Some clones are missing from TCRdb's copy, which holds only in-frame ones; the method was immunoSEQ multiplex PCR. The top ten clones hold about 7% of a sample with roughly 210,000 clones, around 87% of them seen once. There are 17 residues in the CDR3. Germline V CDR1 and CDR2: MDHEN, SYDVKM. Trimming removed 9 bases from V and 4 bases from J, with 27 bases in between. All enrollees were about 18 to 89 years old and from some 24 US areas. Donors were grouped by their self-reported clinical history. The receptor comes from a man under 40 in a cohort exposed to, infected with or recovered from COVID-19 (not recorded which). V is TRBV28 and J is TRBJ1-2; a possible D gene is TRBD1 (6 bases). The sample taken for sequencing was PBMCs or T cells enriched from blood (not recorded which). CDR3 amino acids: CASLQPLGRGTFYGYTF. CDR3 nucleotides: TGTGCCAGTCTACAACCCCTAGGGAGGGGGACTTTCTATGGCTACACCTTC.